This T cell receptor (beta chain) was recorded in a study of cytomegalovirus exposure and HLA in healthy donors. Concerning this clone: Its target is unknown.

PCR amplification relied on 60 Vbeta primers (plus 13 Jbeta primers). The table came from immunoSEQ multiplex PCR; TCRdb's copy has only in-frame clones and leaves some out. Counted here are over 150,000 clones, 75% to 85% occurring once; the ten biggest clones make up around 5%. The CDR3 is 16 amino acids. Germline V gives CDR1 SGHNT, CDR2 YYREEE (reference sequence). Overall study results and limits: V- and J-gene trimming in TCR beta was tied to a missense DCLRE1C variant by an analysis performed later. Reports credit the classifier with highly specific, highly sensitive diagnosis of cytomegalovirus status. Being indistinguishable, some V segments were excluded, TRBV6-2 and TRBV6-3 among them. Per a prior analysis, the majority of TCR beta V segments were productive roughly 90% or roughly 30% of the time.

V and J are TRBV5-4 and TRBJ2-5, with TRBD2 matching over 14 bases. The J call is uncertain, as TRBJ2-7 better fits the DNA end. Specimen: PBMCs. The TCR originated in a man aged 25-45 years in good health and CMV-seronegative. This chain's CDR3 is CASAGTSGSLFYEQYF. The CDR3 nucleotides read TGTGCCAGCGCTGGGACTAGCGGGAGCCTCTTCTACGAGCAGTACTTC.